The source of this TCR beta chain is a study of cytomegalovirus exposure and HLA in healthy donors (dated by TCRdb to 2016 to 2017). Background for the entire study: The 500 to 800 repertoires of the first cohort and the roughly 120 validation repertoires were produced on the same platform, according to a later analysis. The study aimed to test whether signatures of past pathogen exposure could be identified by cataloging public T cell receptors. High-throughput TCR immunosequencing, statistical association of individual TCRs with disease status, and machine learning were combined to predict cytomegalovirus infection status. In addition to the first cohort of hundreds of subjects, a separate validation cohort of 120 different subjects was used. Overall results and qualifications from the work: According to the authors, the approach could potentially be generalized to other disease states and immunological phenotypes. Most TCR sequences were seen in very few donors, while some public TCRs were found in many individuals. In both the original and validation cohorts, the classifier was reported to diagnose cytomegalovirus status with high specificity and sensitivity. All 120 or so repertoires were used to score co-occurrence in the validation cohort in a later analysis, because that analysis had no HLA typing for the cohort. A total of 164 TCR beta chains were listed by the study as associated with cytomegalovirus. Of the cluster scores, about 94% were above 0 in a later analysis, which found that TCRs clustered in the first cohort also tended to co-occur in the 110 or so validation repertoires. A few of the identified cytomegalovirus-associated TCR beta chains were confirmed in vitro to be specific for cytomegalovirus antigens.

From V the trimming removes 1 base and from J it removes 5 bases, while the gene matches leave 2 bases of the junction unaccounted for. CDR1 and CDR2, looked up from the germline V gene, are SGHTA and FQGNSA. The CDR3 holds 14 amino acids from the cysteine to the phenylalanine. Just CDR3 DNA is preserved here, 42 bases in frame from base 1. Separate from the approximately 670-subject first cohort, the validation cohort of about 130 subjects was the group to which the donors belonged. Library preparation employed the immunoSEQ multiplex PCR assay. Regarding the original processing steps: To diagnose cytomegalovirus status from the catalog of TCR beta chain sequences, a statistical classification framework was built. The table was pulled from immuneACCESS by TCRdb, which kept in-frame rearrangements only. Such tables lose some clones; where checked, under half of the loss comes from unresolved V genes, and the rest has no known cause. V, J and clone size are those of that table, while D and trimming were read from the DNA. The sample records around 300,000 clones, 65% to 90% of which are singletons. Approximately 1% of the sample is held by the ten biggest clonotypes.

As concerns this clone: Its binding antigen is unknown. Within one base of it there is no much larger clone, and no base qualities were kept.

The TCR originated in a woman under 30 in good health and CMV-seronegative. Sequenced input: PBMCs. The chain is assembled from TRBV7-2 and TRBJ2-1, with TRBD2 matching 7 junction bases. This receptor has the CDR3 CASSLVSGDNEQFF. The DNA reads TGTGCCAGCAGCTTAGTGAGCGGGGACAATGAGCAGTTCTTC.